The rows below give T cell receptor beta chains drawn from one sample of a study of cytomegalovirus exposure and HLA in healthy donors. TCRdb's copy holds only in-frame clones and misses some; the assay was immunoSEQ multiplex PCR. This table holds about 120,000 clones, around 77% found once. Sequenced material: PBMCs. The receptor source for this set is a man younger than 35 in good health and CMV-seropositive. CDR3s include the opening cysteine and the closing phenylalanine or tryptophan. The order of the fields is J gene, D gene, clone size, V gene, CDR3 DNA, CDR3 protein. The D gene is left open where the match is weak. Only some rows state a clone size, as once, few, many or a class for expanded clones.

j_call: TRBJ1-5
d_call: -
clone_size: -
v_call: TRBV19
cdr3_nt: TGTGCCAGGAGAAACACAGGGACACCCCTCATGGGCAATCAGCCCCAGCATTTT
cdr3_aa: CARRNTGTPLMGNQPQHF

j_call: TRBJ1-1
d_call: -
clone_size: -
v_call: TRBV10-1
cdr3_nt: TGCGCCAGCAGTGATATTACCTGGACAACGGTGACTGAAGCTTTCTTT
cdr3_aa: CASSDITWTTVTEAFF

j_call: TRBJ1-5
d_call: -
clone_size: -
v_call: TRBV6-1
cdr3_nt: TGTGCCAGCAGTGAAGCCTATCCTGCGGGCAATCAGCCCCAGCATTTT
cdr3_aa: CASSEAYPAGNQPQHF

j_call: TRBJ1-1
d_call: -
clone_size: -
v_call: TRBV5-1
cdr3_nt: TGCGCCAGCAGCTTGGCCAGGAACTCTGAAGCTTTCTTT
cdr3_aa: CASSLARNSEAFF

j_call: TRBJ2-7
d_call: -
clone_size: -
v_call: TRBV2
cdr3_nt: TGTGCCAGCAGGGGGAGCGGGCAGTACTTC
cdr3_aa: CASRGSGQYF

j_call: TRBJ2-7
d_call: -
clone_size: -
v_call: TRBV10-3
cdr3_nt: TGTGCCAGCAGAATCGGGGGGCTCTACGAGCAGTACTTC
cdr3_aa: CASRIGGLYEQYF

j_call: TRBJ2-1
d_call: -
clone_size: few
v_call: TRBV19
cdr3_nt: TGTGCCAGTAGGGAGGGGAACTCCTACAATGAGCAGTTCTTC
cdr3_aa: CASREGNSYNEQFF

j_call: TRBJ1-1
d_call: -
clone_size: once
v_call: TRBV7-9
cdr3_nt: TGTGCCAGCAGCTTCGCCCACCACGTAGGGGGAGCTTTCTTT
cdr3_aa: CASSFAHHVGGAFF

j_call: TRBJ2-2
d_call: -
clone_size: -
v_call: TRBV7-9
cdr3_nt: TGTGCCAGCAGCTTAGGGCGGCCCCTCCACACCGGGGAGCTGTTTTTT
cdr3_aa: CASSLGRPLHTGELFF

j_call: TRBJ1-1
d_call: TRBD1
clone_size: -
v_call: TRBV7-9
cdr3_nt: TGTTCCAGCAGCCTCACACTTCTTCGGACAGGGTGGACTGAAGCTTTCTTT
cdr3_aa: CSSSLTLLRTGWTEAFF